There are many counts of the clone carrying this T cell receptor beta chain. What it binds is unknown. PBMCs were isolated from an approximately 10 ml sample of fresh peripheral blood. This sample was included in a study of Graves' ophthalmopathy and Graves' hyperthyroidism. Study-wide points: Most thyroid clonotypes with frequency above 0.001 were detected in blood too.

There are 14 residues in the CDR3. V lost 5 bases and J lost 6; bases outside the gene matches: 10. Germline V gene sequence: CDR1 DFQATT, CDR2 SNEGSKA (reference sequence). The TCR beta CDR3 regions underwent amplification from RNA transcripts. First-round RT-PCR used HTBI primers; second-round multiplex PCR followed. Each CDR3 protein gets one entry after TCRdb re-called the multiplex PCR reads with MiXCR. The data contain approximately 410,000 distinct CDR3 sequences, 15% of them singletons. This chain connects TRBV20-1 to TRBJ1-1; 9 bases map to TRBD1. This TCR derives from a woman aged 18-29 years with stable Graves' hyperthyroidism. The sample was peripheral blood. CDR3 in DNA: TGCAGTGCTCCCTCCGGGACAGGGTTACCTGAAGCTTTCTTT. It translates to CSAPSGTGLPEAFF.